This T cell receptor beta chain came from a study of T-cell reconstitution after alpha-beta-depleted transplantation in children. As it was prepared, the TCRbeta library received unique molecular identifiers. One entry per CDR3 protein, called by TCRdb with MiXCR from the PCR reads. The sample shows a few hundred thousand distinct CDR3 sequences, approximately 12% of them seen only once. This clonotype turned up a few times. Germline assignment: CDR1 SGHRS and CDR2 YFSETQ. CDR3 size: 17 residues. The trim removed 1 base at V and 4 bases at J, leaving 6 bases unmatched. This sequence joins TRBV5-1 and TRBJ2-1; 12 bases are a match to TRBD2. The clonotype was recovered from a human donor who donated a stem cell graft to a child with combined immunodeficiency. The sample here was PBMCs from the stem cell graft donor, taken from the stem cell graft. CDR3 DNA: TGCGCCAGCAGCTTGTTACTAGCGGGGGGCTGGTACAATGAGCAGTTCTTC. It specifies CASSLLLAGGWYNEQFF.